This T cell receptor beta chain was sequenced in a study of blood T cell repertoires in COVID-19 (dated by TCRdb to 2019 to 2021). For context, the study as a whole: Samples from collaborators originated in the United States, Italy and Spain and spanned both the acute and convalescent phases of COVID-19. The repertoires were released in a freely available public database meant as a resource for research on the immune response to SARS-CoV-2. Where available, HLA class I and class II types were obtained from metadata supplied by the sample provider rather than from assay-based typing. Samples came from the ongoing ImmuneRACE study (first 160 participants) plus 1,254 subjects from 6 global collaborators. The dataset comprised deeply sampled blood TCRbeta repertoires from subjects exposed to, actively infected with, or recovered from COVID-19. The prospective study material was composed of cDNA or gDNA derived from T cells, B-cell-depleted T cells, or PBMCs. A de-identified subject ID, COVID-19 status, age in years and sex were almost always included in the sample metadata. What the authors observed across the whole study: The amount of clinical and demographic metadata varied by source and participant and was provided uncurated.

A note on this clone: The antigen it recognizes is unknown. Base-call qualities are not available, and no considerably larger clone is one nucleotide away.

The immunoSEQ Assay, a bias-controlled multiplex PCR, was used to amplify TCRbeta CDR3 regions from genomic DNA. The paper's processing steps were these. The number of nucleated cells in each sample was estimated from the amplification of reference gene primers within the assay. Sequence reads were collapsed and filtered to measure the absolute abundance of every unique TCRbeta CDR3 rearrangement. For each sample, productive Simpson clonality was calculated as the square root of Simpson's diversity index across productive rearrangements. As stored in TCRdb, this immuneACCESS dataset retains in-frame rearrangements with V and J assigned. A fraction of the clones does not appear; measured against another copy, unresolved V genes explain less than half of the discrepancy, and the remainder lacks a known reason. The D gene and trimming were derived from the DNA, and the V and J assignments and clone size from that table. A total of 75,000 to 100,000 clones appear in this sample, about 89% of them only once. Together, the top ten hold just under 20% of the sample.

Trimmed from V: 3 bases; trimmed from J: 9 bases; junction bases lacking a gene match: 10. Per the germline V gene, MGHRA is the CDR1 and YSYEKL is the CDR2. The CDR3 measures 14 amino acids from cysteine to phenylalanine. Only the CDR3 region is kept as DNA, spanning 42 bases read in frame from base 1. The collaborating institutions used their own protocols to collect whole blood in K2EDTA tubes. For TCRbeta analysis, collaborators shipped samples as frozen whole blood, isolated PBMCs, or DNA extracted from either of those sample types. The sequence is built from TRBV4-1 and TRBJ2-7; 8 of the junction bases match TRBD1. The receptor was derived from a human donor in a cohort sampled during active COVID-19. Source material: peripheral blood. The sequenced DNA is TGCGCCAGCAGCCAGATGGACAGGGACCGTCCGCAGTACTTC. Its protein product is CASSQMDRDRPQYF.